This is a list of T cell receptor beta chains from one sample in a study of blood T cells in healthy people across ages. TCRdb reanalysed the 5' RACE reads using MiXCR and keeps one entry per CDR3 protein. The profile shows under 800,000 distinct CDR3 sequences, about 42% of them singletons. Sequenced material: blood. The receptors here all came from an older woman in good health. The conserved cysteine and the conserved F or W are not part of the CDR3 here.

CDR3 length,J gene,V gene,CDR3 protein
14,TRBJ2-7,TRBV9,ASSVASGTGPYEQY
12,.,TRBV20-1,SAPTPSGVPEQY
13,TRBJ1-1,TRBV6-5,ASSTEYRIATEAF
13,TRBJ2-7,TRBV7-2,ASSLAGTSPYEQY
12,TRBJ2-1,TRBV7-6,ASSFNRRGNEQF
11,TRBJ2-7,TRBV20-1,SAQPVGGRGQY
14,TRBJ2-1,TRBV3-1,ASSPGTDETYKEQF
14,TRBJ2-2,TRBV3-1,ASSPLAGGPTGELF
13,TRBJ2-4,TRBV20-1,SALDGTGLGNIQY
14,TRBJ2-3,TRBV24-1,ATIDKRGGSTDTQY
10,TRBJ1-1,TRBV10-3,AISDRNTEAF
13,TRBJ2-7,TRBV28,ASSFGGRGASEQY
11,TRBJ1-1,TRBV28,ASSLSAGTEAF